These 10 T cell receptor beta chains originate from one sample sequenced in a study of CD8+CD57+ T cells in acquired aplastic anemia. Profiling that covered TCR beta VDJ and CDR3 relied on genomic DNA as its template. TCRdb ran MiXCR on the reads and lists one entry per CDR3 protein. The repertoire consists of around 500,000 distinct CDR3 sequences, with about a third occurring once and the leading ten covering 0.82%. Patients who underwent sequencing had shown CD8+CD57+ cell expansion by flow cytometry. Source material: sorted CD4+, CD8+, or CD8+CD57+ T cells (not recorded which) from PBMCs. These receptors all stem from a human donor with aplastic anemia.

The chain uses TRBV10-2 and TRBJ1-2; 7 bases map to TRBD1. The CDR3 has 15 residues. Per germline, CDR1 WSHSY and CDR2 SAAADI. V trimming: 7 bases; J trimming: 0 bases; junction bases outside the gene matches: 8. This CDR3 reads CASTSRTGANYGYTF. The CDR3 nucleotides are TGCGCCAGCACCTCACGGACAGGAGCTAACTATGGCTACACCTTC.

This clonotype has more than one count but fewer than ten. CDR3 DNA: TGTGCCAGCAGCTTAGAACTAGCGGGGACCTACGAGCAGTACTTC. Translated: CASSLELAGTYEQYF. The rearrangement uses TRBV11-2 and TRBJ2-7; TRBD2 matches 10 bases. The V segment lost 0 bases and the J segment 2 bases; nucleotides outside the gene matches: 1. CDR3 length equals 15 residues. Germline CDR1 and CDR2: SGHAT and FQNNGV.

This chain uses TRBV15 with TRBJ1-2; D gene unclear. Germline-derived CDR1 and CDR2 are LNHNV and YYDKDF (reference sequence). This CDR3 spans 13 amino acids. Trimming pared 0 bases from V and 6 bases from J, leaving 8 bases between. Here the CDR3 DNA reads TGTGCCACCAGCAGAGATTTCCGTGATGGCTACACCTTC. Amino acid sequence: CATSRDFRDGYTF.

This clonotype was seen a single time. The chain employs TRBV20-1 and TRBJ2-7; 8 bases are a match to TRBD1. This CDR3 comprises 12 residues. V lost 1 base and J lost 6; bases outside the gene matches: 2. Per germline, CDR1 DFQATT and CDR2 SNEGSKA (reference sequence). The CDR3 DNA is TGCAGTGCTAGAGCAGGGGGCTTCGAGCAGTACTTC. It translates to CSARAGGFEQYF.

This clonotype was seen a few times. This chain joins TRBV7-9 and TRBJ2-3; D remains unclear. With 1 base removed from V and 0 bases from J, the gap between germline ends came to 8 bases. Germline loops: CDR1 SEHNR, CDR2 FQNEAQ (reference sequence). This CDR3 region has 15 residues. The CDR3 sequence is CASSLGVSSTDTQYF. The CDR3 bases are TGTGCCAGCAGCTTAGGGGTCAGTAGCACAGATACGCAGTATTTT.

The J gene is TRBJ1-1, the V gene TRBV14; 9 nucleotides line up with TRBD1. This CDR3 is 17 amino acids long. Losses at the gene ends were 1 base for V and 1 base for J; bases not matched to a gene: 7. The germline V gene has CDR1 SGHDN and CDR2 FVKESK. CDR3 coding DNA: TGTGCCAGCAGCCAAGGGCTAAGACAGGGGGAGAACACTGAAGCTTTCTTT. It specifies CASSQGLRQGENTEAFF.

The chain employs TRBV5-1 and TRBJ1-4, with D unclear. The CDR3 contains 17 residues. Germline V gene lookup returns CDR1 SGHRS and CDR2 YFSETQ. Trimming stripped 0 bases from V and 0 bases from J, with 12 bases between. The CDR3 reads CASSLVVGPSTNEKLFF. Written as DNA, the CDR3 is TGCGCCAGCAGCTTGGTGGTTGGACCTTCAACTAATGAAAAACTGTTTTTT.

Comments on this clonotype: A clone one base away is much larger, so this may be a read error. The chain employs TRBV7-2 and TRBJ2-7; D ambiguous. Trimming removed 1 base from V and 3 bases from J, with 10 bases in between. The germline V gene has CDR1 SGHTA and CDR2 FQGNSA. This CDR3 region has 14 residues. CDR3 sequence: CASSLGRVGYEQYF. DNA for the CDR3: TGTGCCAGCAGCTTAGGTAGGGTGGGCTACGAGCAGTACTTC.

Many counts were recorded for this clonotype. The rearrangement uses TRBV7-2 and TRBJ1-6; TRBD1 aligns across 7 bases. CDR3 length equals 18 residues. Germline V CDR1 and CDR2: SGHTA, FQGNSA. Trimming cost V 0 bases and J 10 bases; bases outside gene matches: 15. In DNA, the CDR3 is TGTGCCAGCAGCTTAGCCGAAAGACGACAGGGTCTCCGGTCACCCCTCCACTTT. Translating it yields CASSLAERRQGLRSPLHF.

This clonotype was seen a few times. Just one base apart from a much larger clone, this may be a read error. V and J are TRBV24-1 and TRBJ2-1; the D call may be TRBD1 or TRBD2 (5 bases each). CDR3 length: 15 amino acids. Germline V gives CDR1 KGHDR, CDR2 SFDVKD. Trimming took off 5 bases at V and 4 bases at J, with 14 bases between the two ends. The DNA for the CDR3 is TGTGCCACCAGTGGCACCGGGGCAGATTACAATGAGCAGTTCTTC. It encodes CATSGTGADYNEQFF.